Sequencing of this T cell receptor beta chain was carried out in a study of regulatory T cells in long-lasting Graves disease. This clonotype was counted ten times or more. As yet, its antigen is unknown. Study-level results: Study of thyroid tissue was not done, with only peripheral blood studied. Lower TCR diversity was seen in persistent Graves' patients than in newly diagnosed ones.

The TCR beta library used iRepertoire HTBI primers with Arm-PCR amplification of CDR3. One entry per CDR3 protein results from TCRdb running MiXCR on the multiplex PCR reads. This sample has around 460,000 distinct CDR3 sequences, with approximately 23% found just once. The V end lost 2 bases, the J end lost 5 bases, and 10 bases lay between the germline ends. Germline-derived CDR1 and CDR2 are MDHEN and SYDVKM. This CDR3 has 15 residues. Time point given: persistent/refractory GD, antithyroid drugs over 5 years with positive TRAb. Generation of the TCR library employed RNA extracted from PBMCs. EDTA tubes held about 9.7 milliliters of peripheral blood from each patient.

The sample consisted of peripheral blood mononuclear cells (PBMCs), taken when the disease was refractory, from a patient treated with antithyroid drugs. The V call is TRBV28, the J call TRBJ1-6; D unclear. The TCR was taken from a female donor with Graves disease. The CDR3 DNA is TGTGCCAGCAGTTTACGGGGTCTGCATAATTCACCCCTCCACTTT. Protein product: CASSLRGLHNSPLHF.